One sample yielded the 27 T cell receptor beta chains listed below, sequenced in a study of blood T cell repertoires in COVID-19. Here immunoSEQ multiplex PCR was the method, and the copy in TCRdb shows in-frame clones only, minus some. The sample yields 200,000 to 300,000 clones, roughly 80% seen once. Material for sequencing was peripheral blood. The receptors were gathered from a man in his sixties with acute or convalescent COVID-19.

V and J are TRBV28 and TRBJ2-7; TRBD2 matches at 7 bases. CDR1 is MDHEN, CDR2 SYDVKM, per germline. The CDR3 is 16 residues long. Trimming at V came to 5 bases and at J to 2 bases, leaving 12 bases not matched to a gene. The CDR3 nucleotides read TGTGCCAGCAGTGGGGGAGCGGGGACTATAACCTACGAGCAGTACTTC. Protein product: CASSGGAGTITYEQYF. Complete variable domain (other parts from reference TRBV28 and TRBJ2-7): DVKVTQSSRYLVKRTGEKVFLECVQDMDHENMFWYRQDPGLGLRLIYFSYDVKMKEKGDIPEGYSVSREKKERFSLILESASTNQTSMYLCASSGGAGTITYEQYFGPGTRLTVT.

This sequence joins TRBV7-9 and TRBJ2-3, with D maybe TRBD1 (5 bases). Germline loops: CDR1 SEHNR, CDR2 FQNEAQ (reference sequence). The CDR3 length is 13 residues. V was shortened by 7 bases and J by 4 bases, with 12 bases between the two germline ends. Here the CDR3 reads CASKAGWADTQYF. The CDR3 bases are TGTGCCAGCAAGGCAGGGTGGGCAGATACGCAGTATTTT. Filled out from reference TRBV7-9 and TRBJ2-3, the complete variable domain reads DTGVSQNPRHKITKRGQNVTFRCDPISEHNRLYWYRQTLGQGPEFLTYFQNEAQLEKSRLLSDRFSAERPKGSFSTLEIQRTEQGDSAMYLCASKAGWADTQYFGPGTRLTVL.

In nucleotides, the CDR3 is TGTGCCAGCAGCCTCCCGCTAGCGGGAGTCTCTGAGCAGTTCTTC. It codes for CASSLPLAGVSEQFF. The V call is TRBV7-9, the J call TRBJ2-1; 10 bases map to TRBD2. The CDR3 totals 15 residues. Germline values: CDR1 SEHNR, CDR2 FQNEAQ (reference sequence). After removal of 5 bases from V and 9 bases from J, the junction contained 10 bases not matched to a gene.

The chain joins TRBV7-8 to TRBJ2-1; a possible D gene is TRBD2 (6 bases). The germline V and J ends were trimmed by 1 base and 8 bases, with 12 bases remaining between them. Germline values: CDR1 SGHVS, CDR2 FQNEAQ. The CDR3 consists of 14 residues. The DNA of the CDR3 is TGTGCCAGCAGCTTAGGGTTGCGGGGAGATGAGCAGTTCTTC. This codes for CASSLGLRGDEQFF.

The chain employs TRBV14 and TRBJ2-5; unclear D gene. Looked up from germline, CDR1 is SGHDN and CDR2 is FVKESK. Trimming removed 3 bases at V and 4 bases at J, with 9 bases between. This CDR3 contains 13 residues. The CDR3 DNA is TGTGCCAGCAGCCACAACACCAGAGAGACCCAGTACTTC. It codes for CASSHNTRETQYF. Full variable domain (missing parts from reference TRBV14 and TRBJ2-5): EAGVTQFPSHSVIEKGQTVTLRCDPISGHDNLYWYRRVMGKEIKFLLHFVKESKQDESGMPNNRFLAERTGGTYSTLKVQPAELEDSGVYFCASSHNTRETQYFGPGTRLLVL.

The chain carries TRBV7-3 and TRBJ2-7; 8 bases are a match to TRBD2. Germline V gene sequence: CDR1 SGHTA, CDR2 FQGTGA. This CDR3 has 15 amino acids. Trimming took 2 bases from V and 3 from J; bases not matched to a gene: 6. CDR3 nucleotides: TGTGCCAGCAGCTTATCGCGGGGGGCCGGCTACGAGCAGTACTTC. Translation gives CASSLSRGAGYEQYF. The whole variable domain, filled in from reference TRBV7-3 and TRBJ2-7, reads GAGVSQTPSNKVTEKGKYVELRCDPISGHTALYWYRQSLGQGPEFLIYFQGTGAADDSGLPNDRFFAVRPEGSVSTLKIQRTERGDSAVYLCASSLSRGAGYEQYFGPGTRLTVT.

This chain connects TRBV4-3 to TRBJ2-1, with 9 bases lining up with TRBD2. CDR1 and CDR2 from the germline V gene are LGHNA and YSLEER. V shed 1 base and J 4 bases; nucleotides not matched to a gene: 2. This CDR3 region has 15 residues. The CDR3 protein is CASSQGTSVYNEQFF. Here the CDR3 DNA reads TGCGCCAGCAGCCAAGGGACTAGCGTATACAATGAGCAGTTCTTC.

The chain links TRBV7-2 to TRBJ1-3, with 7 bases identical to TRBD1. Unmatched junction bases numbered 7, after V lost 5 bases and J lost 0 bases. This CDR3 has 16 amino acids. Germline lookup yields CDR1 SGHTA and CDR2 FQGNSA. The CDR3, as DNA: TGTGCCAGCAGCGCGGGACAGCTGTTCTCTGGAAACACCATATATTTT. Protein: CASSAGQLFSGNTIYF.

The rearrangement links TRBV7-2 to TRBJ2-7; a weak D match, TRBD1 (6 bases). The V gene's germline CDR1 is SGHTA and CDR2 FQGNSA. The CDR3 is 15 residues long. The V end was cut by 4 bases, the J end by 0 bases, with 13 bases between. The CDR3, as DNA: TGTGCCAGCAGCTACGACAGGCCAACCTCCTACGAGCAGTACTTC. It encodes CASSYDRPTSYEQYF.

The chain uses TRBV28 and TRBJ2-5; D possibly corresponds to TRBD1 (6 bases). Trimming left V 5 bases short and J 5 bases short, with 18 bases between. Looked up from germline, CDR1 is MDHEN and CDR2 is SYDVKM. The CDR3 is 15 amino acids. CDR3 sequence: CASSHRQALQETQYF. CDR3 nucleotides: TGTGCCAGCAGTCACAGACAGGCTCTTCAGGAGACCCAGTACTTC.

The rearrangement uses TRBV14 and TRBJ1-1; 7 nucleotides align to TRBD1. Germline values: CDR1 SGHDN, CDR2 FVKESK. The length of the CDR3 is 14 residues. V shed 3 bases and J 11 bases; nucleotides not matched to a gene: 12. This chain's CDR3 is CASSQADRMYGAFF. Here the CDR3 DNA reads TGTGCCAGCAGCCAGGCGGACAGGATGTATGGGGCTTTCTTT.

For the CDR3, the DNA is TGTGCCATCAGTGAGACAGTCGGACTAGCGGGGGAAGGGACCCAGTACTTC. Translated: CAISETVGLAGEGTQYF. The rearrangement joins TRBV10-3 to TRBJ2-5; 13 positions agree with TRBD2. Trimming took 2 bases from V and 7 from J; bases not matched to a gene: 10. There are 17 residues in the CDR3. Germline CDR1 and CDR2: ENHRY and SYGVKD.

The rearrangement uses TRBV18 and TRBJ2-1, with 10 bases identical to TRBD2. This CDR3 spans 15 amino acids. Germline V gene lookup returns CDR1 KGHSH and CDR2 LQKENI. V gave up 2 bases and J gave up 4 bases; unmatched junction bases: 2. The CDR3 nucleotides are TGTGCCAGCTCACCAAGCGGGGGGGATTACAATGAGCAGTTCTTC. Its translation is CASSPSGGDYNEQFF.

This chain joins TRBV2 and TRBJ1-2; a weak D match, TRBD1 (5 bases). The germline V gene has CDR1 SNHLY and CDR2 FYNNEI. V dropped 4 bases and J dropped 8 bases, with 14 bases sitting between them. The CDR3 has 13 amino acids. The CDR3: CASSVRQGWGYTF. CDR3 bases: TGTGCCAGCAGTGTCCGGCAGGGCTGGGGCTACACCTTC.

The chain links TRBV24-1 to TRBJ1-2, with 7 nucleotides matching TRBD1. This CDR3 has 16 residues. Germline CDR1 and CDR2: KGHDR and SFDVKD. Trimming cost V 2 bases and J 4 bases; bases outside gene matches: 9. CDR3 sequence (DNA): TGTGCCACCAGTGATTCACCCACGGGACAGATCTATGGCTACACCTTC. Amino acid sequence: CATSDSPTGQIYGYTF.

The chain recombines TRBV5-1 with TRBJ2-3, with 12 bases lining up with TRBD2. With 3 bases clipped from V and 2 bases from J, the junction kept 16 bases outside the gene matches. The V gene's germline CDR1 is SGHRS and CDR2 YFSETQ. The CDR3 is 20 amino acids. As DNA, the CDR3 is TGCGCCAGCAGCTCACGGGACTCCTGGACTAGCGGGGCCCTCACAGATACGCAGTATTTT. Translated: CASSSRDSWTSGALTDTQYF.

The J gene is TRBJ2-3, the V gene TRBV6-6; 10 nucleotides agree with TRBD2. CDR1 and CDR2 from the germline V gene are MNHNY and SVGAGI (reference sequence). V dropped 4 bases and J dropped 6; count of bases not matched to a gene: 10. The CDR3 runs 16 residues. DNA for the CDR3: TGTGCCAGCAGTTTCCACACTAGCGGGATGACGGATACGCAGTATTTT. Protein: CASSFHTSGMTDTQYF.

V is TRBV7-6 and J is TRBJ2-1, with TRBD2 matching 9 bases. The CDR3 extends over 21 amino acids. Germline values: CDR1 SGHVS, CDR2 FNYEAQ. V shed 6 bases, J shed 0 bases, and the junction held 21 bases outside the gene matches. CDR3 protein: CASSRRGGRAFPESSYNEQFF. The CDR3 bases are TGTGCCAGCAGTCGAAGGGGCGGGAGGGCCTTCCCGGAGAGCTCCTACAATGAGCAGTTCTTC.

The rearrangement uses TRBV5-5 and TRBJ1-1, with 8 bases matching TRBD1. Trimming cost V 4 bases and J 11 bases; bases outside gene matches: 7. CDR1 is SGHKS, CDR2 YYEKEE, per germline (reference sequence). There are 12 residues in the CDR3. For the CDR3, the DNA is TGTGCCAGCAGCGAGACAGGGGTTGGGGCTTTCTTT. Residues: CASSETGVGAFF.

This clone was detected only a few times. The gene calls are TRBV27 and TRBJ1-2; 7 bases line up with TRBD1. The CDR3 has 13 residues. Unmatched junction bases numbered 4, after V lost 5 bases and J lost 4 bases. Germline-derived CDR1 and CDR2 are MNHEY and SMNVEV (reference sequence). The CDR3: CASSMTGSYGYTF. The CDR3 DNA reads as TGTGCCAGCAGTATGACAGGGTCCTATGGCTACACCTTC.

The gene calls are TRBV6-2 or TRBV6-3 and TRBJ2-7; no clear D. There are 14 residues in the CDR3. Germline CDR1 is MNHEY and CDR2 is SVGEGT. The V and J ends lost 5 bases and 4 bases respectively, with 15 bases between them. The CDR3 sequence: CASSPARDIYEQYF. CDR3 sequence (DNA): TGTGCCAGCAGTCCCGCCAGAGACATTTACGAGCAGTACTTC.

This chain uses TRBV9 with TRBJ2-1; TRBD2 matches at 7 bases. The CDR3 extends over 17 amino acids. With V trimmed by 3 bases and J by 8 bases, 17 bases remained unmatched. Per the germline V gene, CDR1 is SGDLS and CDR2 is YYNGEE. CDR3 region: CASSAPNSGLGGHEQFF. CDR3 nucleotide sequence: TGTGCCAGCAGCGCACCAAATAGCGGGCTCGGAGGGCATGAGCAGTTCTTC.

The J gene is TRBJ2-7, the V gene TRBV2; TRBD1 might be the D (5 bases). Trimming took off 7 bases at V and 4 bases at J, with 14 bases between the two ends. Germline V lookup: CDR1 SNHLY, CDR2 FYNNEI. This CDR3 contains 13 residues. Written as DNA, the CDR3 is TGTGCCAGCAATTCACCAGACAGTTACGAGCAGTACTTC. Its translation: CASNSPDSYEQYF.

The chain links TRBV3-1 (or the pseudogene TRBV3-2) to TRBJ2-1, with 8 bases aligning to TRBD2. This CDR3 is built from 14 residues. The trim removed 1 base at V and 4 bases at J, leaving 0 bases unmatched. Germline V lookup: CDR1 LGHDT, CDR2 YNNKEL (reference sequence). The CDR3 reads CASSQAGGYNEQFF. The DNA for the CDR3 is TGTGCCAGCAGCCAAGCGGGGGGGTACAATGAGCAGTTCTTC.

The rearrangement joins TRBV7-9 to TRBJ2-3, with 14 bases matching TRBD2. V was pared by 7 bases and J by 6 bases, with 6 bases of the junction left unmatched. The CDR3 consists of 15 residues. Germline V gene lookup returns CDR1 SEHNR and CDR2 FQNEAQ (reference sequence). Here the CDR3 reads CASIGLAGGMDTQYF. In DNA, the CDR3 is TGTGCCAGCATCGGACTAGCGGGGGGTATGGATACGCAGTATTTT.

CDR3 DNA: TGTGCCAGCAGTTTATGGGGCGGGGCCACTAGCACAGATACGCAGTATTTT. This codes for CASSLWGGATSTDTQYF. V gene TRBV27 combines with J gene TRBJ2-3, with D possibly matching TRBD2 (6 bases). V was cut by 1 base and J by 0 bases, with 14 bases left in between. The V gene's germline CDR1 is MNHEY and CDR2 SMNVEV (reference sequence). The CDR3 runs 17 residues.

The gene calls are TRBV4-3 and TRBJ1-2, with D maybe TRBD1 (5 bases). V lost 4 bases, J lost 8 bases, and 14 bases lay in between. The CDR3 is made up of 13 amino acids. The V gene's germline CDR1 is LGHNA and CDR2 YSLEER. Here the CDR3 reads CASSRSGFGGYTF. DNA for the CDR3: TGCGCCAGCAGCCGGTCAGGGTTTGGCGGCTACACCTTC.